The rows below give T cell receptor beta chains drawn from one sample of a study of T cells after yellow fever vaccination. TCRdb passed the 5' RACE reads through MiXCR, listing each CDR3 protein once. The sample carries 200,000 to 250,000 distinct CDR3 sequences, about 7% recorded once. The source was CD4+ T cells sorted from PBMCs, collected 15 days after the yellow fever booster vaccination. These receptors all come from a man under 40 who received the YFV17D yellow fever vaccine. Each CDR3 is given with its conserved first and last residue. A D gene is named only where the DNA matches it firmly. Not all rows give a size; the values are once, few, many and, for expanded clones, a class.

clone size: .; D gene: .; J gene: TRBJ2-2; V gene: TRBV4-3; CDR3 DNA: TGCGCCAGCAGCCGACGCGGGGCCTACACCGGGGAGCTGTTTTTT; CDR3 protein: CASSRRGAYTGELFF
clone size: few; D gene: TRBD2; J gene: TRBJ2-7; V gene: TRBV7-2; CDR3 DNA: TGTGCCAGCAGCTTAGGACTAGCGCCAACCTACGAGCAGTACTTC; CDR3 protein: CASSLGLAPTYEQYF
clone size: .; D gene: .; J gene: TRBJ2-7; V gene: TRBV6-6; CDR3 DNA: TGTGCCAGCAGTTATTGTGCTTACGAGCAGTACTTC; CDR3 protein: CASSYCAYEQYF
clone size: many; D gene: .; J gene: TRBJ2-7; V gene: TRBV10-3; CDR3 DNA: TGTGCCATCAGTGAGTCAACAGCTTACGAGCAGTACTTC; CDR3 protein: CAISESTAYEQYF
clone size: many; D gene: .; J gene: TRBJ1-5; V gene: TRBV12-3/TRBV12-4; CDR3 DNA: TGTGCCAGCAGGGCCCGGGACGGTAATCAGCCCCAGCATTTT; CDR3 protein: CASRARDGNQPQHF
clone size: many; D gene: .; J gene: TRBJ2-7; V gene: TRBV24-1; CDR3 DNA: TGTGCCACCAGTGATTTTCGAGGCGAGCAGTACTTC; CDR3 protein: CATSDFRGEQYF
clone size: few; D gene: .; J gene: TRBJ2-3; V gene: TRBV7-9; CDR3 DNA: TGTGCCAGCAGCCACCGGACTACCCCCACAGATACGCAGTATTTT; CDR3 protein: CASSHRTTPTDTQYF
clone size: few; D gene: .; J gene: TRBJ2-2; V gene: TRBV3-1; CDR3 DNA: TGTGCCAGCAGCCAACGATTTAGAGCCGGGGCGTCAACCGGGGAGCTGTTTTTT; CDR3 protein: CASSQRFRAGASTGELFF
clone size: .; D gene: TRBD1; J gene: TRBJ2-1; V gene: TRBV20-1; CDR3 DNA: TGCAGTGCTGAAAGGACAGGGGGCTTCAATGAGCAGTTCTTC; CDR3 protein: CSAERTGGFNEQFF
clone size: many; D gene: TRBD2; J gene: TRBJ2-1; V gene: TRBV29-1; CDR3 DNA: TGCAGCGTTAGGACTAGCGGGGGCCTCGGTGAGCAGTTCTTC; CDR3 protein: CSVRTSGGLGEQFF
clone size: few; D gene: .; J gene: TRBJ2-5; V gene: TRBV5-1; CDR3 DNA: TGCGCCAGCGAAGGACCCGGAGAGACCCAGTACTTC; CDR3 protein: CASEGPGETQYF
clone size: .; D gene: .; J gene: TRBJ2-1; V gene: TRBV6-1; CDR3 DNA: TGTGCCAGCAGTGCGATTTGGAGCTCCTACAATGAGCAGTTCTTC; CDR3 protein: CASSAIWSSYNEQFF
clone size: few; D gene: .; J gene: TRBJ1-1; V gene: TRBV10-2; CDR3 DNA: TGCGCCAGCAGTGAGGGCAGGGGGAACACTGAAGCTTTCTTT; CDR3 protein: CASSEGRGNTEAFF
clone size: many; D gene: TRBD2; J gene: TRBJ2-7; V gene: TRBV5-1; CDR3 DNA: TGCGCCAGCAGCCCGGGACTAGCGACGGGCGAGCAGTACTTC; CDR3 protein: CASSPGLATGEQYF
clone size: .; D gene: TRBD1; J gene: TRBJ2-5; V gene: TRBV7-7; CDR3 DNA: TGTGCTAGCAGTTCGACAGGGGGCGCGGAGACCCAGTACTTC; CDR3 protein: CASSSTGGAETQYF
clone size: few; D gene: .; J gene: TRBJ2-5; V gene: TRBV12-3/TRBV12-4; CDR3 DNA: TGTGCCAGCAGTTTAGGCCCGAAGGAGACCCAGTACTTC; CDR3 protein: CASSLGPKETQYF
clone size: many; D gene: .; J gene: TRBJ1-4; V gene: TRBV27; CDR3 DNA: TGTGCCAGTGCACGAACTAATGAAAAACTGTTTTTT; CDR3 protein: CASARTNEKLFF
clone size: many; D gene: .; J gene: TRBJ2-7; V gene: TRBV7-2; CDR3 DNA: TGTGCCAGCAGCTTAGCGCTTCTAGCTGGGGCCCACGAGCAGTACTTC; CDR3 protein: CASSLALLAGAHEQYF
clone size: few; D gene: TRBD2; J gene: TRBJ2-7; V gene: TRBV27; CDR3 DNA: TGTGCCAGCAGTTTATGGGGGGGGTCCTACGAGCAGTACTTC; CDR3 protein: CASSLWGGSYEQYF
clone size: .; D gene: TRBD2; J gene: TRBJ2-1; V gene: TRBV24-1; CDR3 DNA: TGTGCCACCAGTGAGGGAGCGCCGGGGGGGAATGAGCAGTTCTTC; CDR3 protein: CATSEGAPGGNEQFF
clone size: many; D gene: .; J gene: TRBJ2-5; V gene: TRBV5-1; CDR3 DNA: TGCGCCAGCAGCGCCGGACAGCAAGAGACCCAGTACTTC; CDR3 protein: CASSAGQQETQYF
clone size: few; D gene: TRBD2; J gene: TRBJ2-3; V gene: TRBV20-1; CDR3 DNA: TGCAGTGCTAGAGATTCCCGGAGCGGGAGCGTCACAGATACGCAGTATTTT; CDR3 protein: CSARDSRSGSVTDTQYF
clone size: .; D gene: .; J gene: TRBJ1-4; V gene: TRBV7-2; CDR3 DNA: TGTGCCAGCAGCTTGAGTCCAACTAATGAAAAACTGTTTTTT; CDR3 protein: CASSLSPTNEKLFF
clone size: few; D gene: TRBD1; J gene: TRBJ1-6; V gene: TRBV25-1; CDR3 DNA: TGTGCCAGCAACTACGGACAGGAAAATTCACCCCTCCACTTT; CDR3 protein: CASNYGQENSPLHF
clone size: many; D gene: .; J gene: TRBJ2-1; V gene: TRBV29-1; CDR3 DNA: TGCAGCGTTGTCCCCTTTACGGGGCTCAATGAGCAGTTCTTC; CDR3 protein: CSVVPFTGLNEQFF
clone size: .; D gene: .; J gene: TRBJ1-2; V gene: TRBV5-1; CDR3 DNA: TGCGCCAGCAGCTCGGGGACCTTTAGCTACACCTTC; CDR3 protein: CASSSGTFSYTF
clone size: many; D gene: .; J gene: TRBJ2-6; V gene: TRBV18; CDR3 DNA: TGTGCCAGCTCACCCGTGCAAGGGGCCAACGTCCTGACTTTC; CDR3 protein: CASSPVQGANVLTF
clone size: many; D gene: TRBD1; J gene: TRBJ1-2; V gene: TRBV20-1; CDR3 DNA: TGCAGTGCTAGGGAGGGGGCGGTTAATGGCTACACCTTC; CDR3 protein: CSAREGAVNGYTF
clone size: few; D gene: TRBD2; J gene: TRBJ2-7; V gene: TRBV10-3; CDR3 DNA: TGTGCCATCAGTGGGGGACTAGCGGGATACGAGCAGTACTTC; CDR3 protein: CAISGGLAGYEQYF
clone size: many; D gene: .; J gene: TRBJ1-4; V gene: TRBV5-6; CDR3 DNA: TGTGCCAGCAGCTTAAGGGGCGAGTATAATGAAAAACTGTTTTTT; CDR3 protein: CASSLRGEYNEKLFF
clone size: .; D gene: TRBD2; J gene: TRBJ2-3; V gene: TRBV7-2; CDR3 DNA: TGTGCCAGCAGCTTAGGTGCTAGCGGGAGTTCAGATACGCAGTATTTT; CDR3 protein: CASSLGASGSSDTQYF
clone size: many; D gene: .; J gene: TRBJ2-1; V gene: TRBV4-2; CDR3 DNA: TGTGCCAGCAGCCAAGAGAGAGGGCTTTGGTTCTTC; CDR3 protein: CASSQERGLWFF
clone size: many; D gene: TRBD2; J gene: TRBJ2-7; V gene: TRBV6-5; CDR3 DNA: TGTGCCAGCAGTTACAGGGCTAGCGGGAGCGACGAGCAGTACTTC; CDR3 protein: CASSYRASGSDEQYF